This TCR beta chain was documented in a study of beta chain features in type 1 diabetes. The study reverse transcribed the entire isolated RNA, so it sequenced expressed TCRB transcripts. Sequenced by immunoSEQ multiplex PCR; TCRdb stores in-frame clones only, minus some. The sample has around 250,000 clones; 55% to 70% are singletons. General study points: Across all four CD4+ subsets, people with type 1 diabetes showed modestly shorter TCRB CDR3s. These data did not resolve whether HLA type affects TCRB rearrangement.

Each of the CD4+ naive, central memory, regulatory and stem cell-like memory populations was sorted via CD45RO/CCR7/CD25/CD127/CD95/CD27. Without exception, sorted populations had purity beyond 98%. CDR3 length equals 13 residues. Trimming cost V 6 bases and J 4 bases; bases outside gene matches: 5. The germline V gene encodes CDR1 MNHEY and CDR2 SMNVEV (reference sequence). Details on this clone: The target antigen is unknown.

Material for sequencing was naive CD4+ T cells from blood. This TCR was sampled from a young man in good health. The chain joins TRBV27 to TRBJ2-5; 7 nucleotides align to TRBD2. CDR3 amino acids: CASRVSGGETQYF. Written as DNA, the CDR3 is TGTGCCAGCAGAGTCTCGGGAGGAGAGACCCAGTACTTC.